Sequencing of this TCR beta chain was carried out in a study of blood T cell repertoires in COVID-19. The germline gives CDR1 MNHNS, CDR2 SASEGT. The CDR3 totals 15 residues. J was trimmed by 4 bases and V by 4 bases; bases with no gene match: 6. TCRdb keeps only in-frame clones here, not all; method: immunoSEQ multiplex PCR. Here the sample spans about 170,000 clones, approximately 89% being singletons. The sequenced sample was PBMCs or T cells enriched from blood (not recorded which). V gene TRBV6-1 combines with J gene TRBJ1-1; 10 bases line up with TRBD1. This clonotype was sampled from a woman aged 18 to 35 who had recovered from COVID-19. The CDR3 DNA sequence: TGTGCCAGCAGTGCAGCGGACAGGGGGGTCACTGAAGCTTTCTTT. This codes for CASSAADRGVTEAFF.